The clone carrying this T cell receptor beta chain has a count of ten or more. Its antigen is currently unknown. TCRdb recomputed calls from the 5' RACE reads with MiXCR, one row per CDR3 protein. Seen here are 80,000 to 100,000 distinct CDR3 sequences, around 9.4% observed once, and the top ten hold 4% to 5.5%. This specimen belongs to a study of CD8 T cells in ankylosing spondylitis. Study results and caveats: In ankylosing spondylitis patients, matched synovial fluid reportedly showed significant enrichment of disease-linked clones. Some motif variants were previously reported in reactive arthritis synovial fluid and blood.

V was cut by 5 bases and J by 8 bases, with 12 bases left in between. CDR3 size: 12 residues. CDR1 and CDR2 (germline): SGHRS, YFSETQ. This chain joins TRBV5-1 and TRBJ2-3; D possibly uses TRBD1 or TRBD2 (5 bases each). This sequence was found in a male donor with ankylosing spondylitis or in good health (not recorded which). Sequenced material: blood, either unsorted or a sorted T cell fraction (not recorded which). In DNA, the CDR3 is TGCGCCAGCAGTTCAGTTGGGGGTACGCAGTATTTT. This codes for CASSSVGGTQYF.